This T cell receptor beta chain was observed in a study of blood T cells in healthy people across ages. Regarding the study as a whole: Compared with aged donors, long-lived donors showed fewer expanded clones, suggesting selection.

Only a few counts were recorded for this clonotype. Its target is not known. Combining a sample-barcoded 5' primer with a J-beta primer mix, a second PCR ran for about 6 to 11 cycles. TCRdb reanalysed the 5' RACE reads using MiXCR and keeps one entry per CDR3 protein. Among 600,000 or so distinct CDR3 sequences listed, roughly 48% were seen once. Each sample provided at least 5.5 micrograms of extracted total RNA. The V and J ends lost 5 bases and 3 bases respectively, with 15 bases between them. Germline CDR1 DFQATT, CDR2 SNEGSKA (reference sequence). CDR3 length: 14 residues. The origin of this receptor is an elderly man in good health. The sequenced sample was blood. This rearrangement joins TRBV20-1 to TRBJ2-3; possibly TRBD2 for D (5 bases). CDR3 loop: CSAHAGGYTDTQYF. Here the CDR3 DNA reads TGCAGTGCTCACGCGGGCGGGTATACAGATACGCAGTATTTT.